Presented here are 16 T cell receptor beta chains from one specimen sequenced in a study of cytomegalovirus exposure and HLA in healthy donors. The PCR used 60 Vbeta and 13 Jbeta primers. Libraries were prepared by immunoSEQ multiplex PCR; TCRdb keeps only in-frame clonotypes and omits some of them. The data hold about 190,000 clones, with around 81% observed a single time. Material for sequencing was PBMCs. Every receptor here comes from a woman aged 18-29 years in good health and CMV-seropositive.

V is TRBV2 and J is TRBJ2-1, with 10 bases identical to TRBD1. J was trimmed by 8 bases and V by 6 bases; bases with no gene match: 10. The V gene's germline CDR1 is SNHLY and CDR2 FYNNEI. The CDR3 has 15 residues. The CDR3 DNA reads as TGTGCCAGCAGGGGGGACAGGGGTATCCATTATGAGCAGTTCTTC. Protein sequence: CASRGDRGIHYEQFF.

This sequence joins TRBV7-2 and TRBJ1-1; D may be TRBD1 (6 bases). CDR3 size: 13 residues. Germline V lookup: CDR1 SGHTA, CDR2 FQGNSA. Trimming left V 1 base short and J 7 bases short, with 10 bases between. CDR3 loop: CASSLVGRGEAFF. CDR3 bases: TGTGCCAGCAGCTTAGTTGGCAGGGGTGAAGCTTTCTTT.

V usage is TRBV19 and J usage is TRBJ1-4, with D perhaps TRBD1 (6 bases). The CDR3 is 17 residues long. Germline loops: CDR1 LNHDA, CDR2 SQIVND (reference sequence). The V gene lost 1 base and the J gene lost 3 bases, with 15 bases spanning the gap. Here the CDR3 reads CASSIARGGLANEKLFF. In nucleotides, the CDR3 is TGTGCCAGTAGTATAGCAAGGGGGGGACTAGCTAATGAAAAACTGTTTTTT.

The chain has TRBV27 and TRBJ1-2; a possible D gene is TRBD1 (5 bases). V was shortened by 6 bases and J by 5 bases, with 22 bases between the two germline ends. Per the germline V gene, CDR1 is MNHEY and CDR2 is SMNVEV (reference sequence). There are 16 residues in the CDR3. CDR3 protein: CASRKDSYSPKYGYTF. Here the CDR3 DNA reads TGTGCCAGCAGAAAAGACAGCTATTCGCCAAAGTATGGCTACACCTTC.

The chain uses TRBV5-4 and TRBJ2-7; a possible D gene is TRBD2 (7 bases). The V and J ends lost 2 bases and 5 bases respectively, with 14 bases between them. The CDR3 length is 14 residues. Per the germline V gene, CDR1 is SGHNT and CDR2 is YYREEE (reference sequence). The CDR3: CASSLGREGDEQYF. The CDR3, as DNA: TGTGCCAGCAGCTTAGGGAGGGAGGGGGACGAGCAGTACTTC.

The rearrangement joins TRBV6-1 to TRBJ2-6, with D uncertain. Germline CDR1 is MNHNS and CDR2 is SASEGT. Trimming stripped 4 bases from V and 2 bases from J, with 12 bases between. This CDR3 region has 16 residues. CDR3 protein: CASSAPRRAGANVLTF. The CDR3 region has the DNA TGTGCCAGCAGTGCCCCCCGAAGAGCTGGGGCCAACGTCCTGACTTTC.

The chain combines TRBV7-9 with TRBJ1-2; D might be TRBD1 (5 bases). Between the trimmed V and J ends, which lost 1 base and 4 bases, there was a span of 10 bases. The V gene's germline CDR1 is SEHNR and CDR2 FQNEAQ (reference sequence). The CDR3 sequence is 14 residues long. CDR3 protein: CASSLESGIYGYTF. The DNA of the CDR3 is TGTGCCAGCAGCTTAGAGTCAGGGATCTATGGCTACACCTTC.

This clone has more than one count but fewer than ten. V gene TRBV6-4 combines with J gene TRBJ2-3, with TRBD2 identical over 11 bases. J gave up 2 bases and V 6 bases, and 4 bases lay outside the gene matches. The CDR3 extends over 15 amino acids. Germline V gene sequence: CDR1 MRHNA, CDR2 SNTAGT. The CDR3 DNA is TGTGCCAGCAGCAGGACTAGCGGGTCCACAGATACGCAGTATTTT. It encodes CASSRTSGSTDTQYF.

CDR3 coding DNA: TGTGCCAGCAGCCAAGTGGCGGGGAACACTGAAGCTTTCTTT. As protein: CASSQVAGNTEAFF. The chain uses TRBV4-2 and TRBJ1-1; D unresolved. V lost 1 base to trimming and J lost 1 base, with 7 bases between them. Germline CDR1 LGHNA, CDR2 YNFKEQ. The CDR3 sequence is 14 residues long.

The V gene is TRBV10-2, the J gene TRBJ2-7; 8 bases agree with TRBD1. This CDR3 contains 16 residues. CDR1 and CDR2 from the germline V gene are WSHSY and SAAADI. V was pared by 2 bases and J by 4 bases, with 10 bases of the junction left unmatched. The CDR3 DNA reads TGCGCCAGCAGTGAGGGGTCAGGGGGCCACGGGTACGAGCAGTACGTC. This sequence encodes CASSEGSGGHGYEQYV.

The V and J genes are TRBV7-3 and TRBJ1-2; TRBD1 matches 8 bases. This CDR3 is 15 amino acids long. V was pared by 5 bases and J by 4 bases, with 9 bases of the junction left unmatched. CDR1 is SGHTA and CDR2 is FQGTGA in the germline V gene. CDR3 region: CASSPAGQGLYGYTF. CDR3 DNA: TGTGCCAGCAGCCCCGCCGGACAGGGACTCTATGGCTACACCTTC.

V and J are TRBV2 and TRBJ1-1; D gene uncertain. Germline CDR1 is SNHLY and CDR2 is FYNNEI. V lost 7 bases and J 8 bases, leaving 14 bases between the germline ends. The CDR3 loop spans 12 amino acids. This CDR3 is CASTSGWFEAFF. Written as DNA, the CDR3 is TGTGCCAGCACGTCAGGATGGTTCGAAGCTTTCTTT.

This clone has more than one count but fewer than ten. J is TRBJ1-1 and V is TRBV7-3; D not certain. Per the germline V gene, CDR1 is SGHTA and CDR2 is FQGTGA. V lost 1 base, J lost 1 base, and 4 bases lay in between. The CDR3 covers 13 residues. The CDR3 region is CASSLNSNTEAFF. Here the CDR3 DNA reads TGTGCCAGCAGCTTAAACTCGAACACTGAAGCTTTCTTT.

This sequence joins TRBV27 and TRBJ1-5; no reliable D call. The CDR3 is made up of 14 amino acids. Trimming cost V 3 bases and J 2 bases, with 8 bases left between them. From germline, CDR1 is MNHEY and CDR2 SMNVEV (reference sequence). CDR3: CASSFGRGNQPQHF. In DNA, the CDR3 is TGTGCCAGCAGTTTCGGGCGGGGCAATCAGCCCCAGCATTTT.

V and J are TRBV29-1 and TRBJ1-2, with 7 bases identical to TRBD1. Trimming cost V 3 bases and J 2 bases; bases outside gene matches: 6. The CDR3 totals 14 residues. The germline CDR1 and CDR2 sequences are SQVTM and ANQGSEA. CDR3 residues: CSVDLQGLNYGYTF. The CDR3 region has the DNA TGCAGCGTTGATTTACAGGGGCTAAACTATGGCTACACCTTC.

This chain uses TRBV7-9 with TRBJ1-5, with D possibly being TRBD1 (5 bases). Germline V gives CDR1 SEHNR, CDR2 FQNEAQ (reference sequence). The CDR3 totals 14 residues. V lost 3 bases, J lost 7 bases, and 13 bases lay in between. The CDR3 spells CASSLGQGGQPQHF. CDR3 DNA: TGTGCCAGCAGCTTGGGGCAGGGAGGCCAGCCCCAGCATTTT.